One sample yielded the 4 T cell receptor beta chains listed below, sequenced in a study of CD8 T cells in ankylosing spondylitis. Study findings and constraints: Ankylosing spondylitis blood appeared to be characterized by a TCR beta motif of eight highly homologous variants.

TCRdb reanalysed the 5' RACE reads using MiXCR and keeps one entry per CDR3 protein. Of under 250,000 distinct CDR3 sequences in the sample, 7.3% were seen once. Their antigens remain unidentified. Source material: blood, either unsorted or a sorted T cell fraction (not recorded which). The receptors were gathered from a male donor with ankylosing spondylitis.

The V and J genes are TRBV4-3 and TRBJ2-2, with D possibly being TRBD2 (6 bases). The CDR3 is 16 amino acids. The germline V and J ends were trimmed by 0 bases and 2 bases, with 10 bases remaining between them. CDR1 and CDR2 from the germline V gene are LGHNA and YSLEER. CDR3 coding DNA: TGCGCCAGCAGCCAAGATTTCGGGAGAAACACCGGGGAGCTGTTTTTT. As protein: CASSQDFGRNTGELFF.

There are many counts of this clonotype. The gene calls are TRBV7-9 and TRBJ2-7, with 8 nucleotides matching TRBD2. This CDR3 comprises 13 residues. Germline V gene sequence: CDR1 SEHNR, CDR2 FQNEAQ (reference sequence). The trim removed 11 bases at V and 2 bases at J, leaving 8 bases unmatched. CDR3: CAGSAGGPYEQYF. In DNA form, the CDR3 reads TGTGCCGGATCTGCGGGGGGACCCTACGAGCAGTACTTC.

This clonotype showed up many times. The rearrangement uses TRBV7-9 and TRBJ1-1, with D hard to call. Trimming stripped 5 bases from V and 1 base from J, with 11 bases between. This CDR3 has 14 amino acids. The V gene's germline CDR1 is SEHNR and CDR2 FQNEAQ (reference sequence). CDR3 protein: CASSPFIPNTEAFF. CDR3 DNA: TGTGCCAGCAGCCCCTTCATCCCGAACACTGAAGCTTTCTTT.

This clonotype was seen ten or more times. This CDR3 is CASSLGVRGYTF. The CDR3 nucleotides read TGTGCCAGCAGCTTAGGAGTCCGTGGCTACACCTTC. This chain uses TRBV7-9 with TRBJ1-2, with no clear D. The length of the CDR3 is 12 residues. Germline V CDR1 and CDR2: SEHNR, FQNEAQ (reference sequence). Trimming removed 1 base from V and 7 bases from J, with 7 bases in between.